The count of the clone carrying this TCR beta chain is one. The antigen is undetermined. Before any sequencing was done, the ViraFEST assay used viral peptide pools to expand antigen-specific CD4+ T cells. Following culture for around 10 days, CD4+ T cells were isolated. Testing of the vaccine recipients showed negative nucleocapsid antibodies and no prior SARS-CoV-2 infection. PBMC were cultured at around 2 million per well with 9 to 10 IU/ml IL-2 and roughly 10 ug/ml peptides. This sample stems from a study of vaccination effects on CD4 cells after COVID-19. Turning to the study itself: Vaccine administered to participants consisted of two doses of either BNT162b2 or mRNA-1273.

Points from the study as a whole: Common cold coronavirus cross-reactivity was shown by only 1 of 255 vaccine-induced clones in healthy vaccinees.

CDR1 is SEHNR, CDR2 FQNEAQ, per germline (reference sequence). The CDR3 spans 13 residues. With 1 base clipped from V and 7 bases from J, the junction kept 2 bases outside the gene matches. Profiling relied on immunoSEQ multiplex PCR, and the TCRdb table lists in-frame clones only, not all of them. The profile shows 20,000 to 25,000 clones, about 69% of them singletons. The receptor was derived from a human donor who received a COVID-19 vaccine. Sequenced here: CD4+ T cells from PBMCs cultured with HCoV-NL63 spike peptides, sampled before COVID-19 vaccination. The V call is TRBV7-9, the J call TRBJ2-3; 7 nucleotides align to TRBD2. The CDR3 here is CASSLGSGNTQYF. CDR3 nucleotides: TGTGCCAGCAGCTTAGGGAGCGGGAATACGCAGTATTTT.